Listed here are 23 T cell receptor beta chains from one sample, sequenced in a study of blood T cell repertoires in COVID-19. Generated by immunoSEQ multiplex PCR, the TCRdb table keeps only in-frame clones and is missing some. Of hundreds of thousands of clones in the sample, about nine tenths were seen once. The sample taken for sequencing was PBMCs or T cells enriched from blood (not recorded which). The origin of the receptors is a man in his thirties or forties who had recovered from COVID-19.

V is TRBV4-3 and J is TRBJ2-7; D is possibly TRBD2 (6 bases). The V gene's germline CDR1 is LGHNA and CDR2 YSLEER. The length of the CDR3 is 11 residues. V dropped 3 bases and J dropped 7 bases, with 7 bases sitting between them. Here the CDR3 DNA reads TGCGCCAGCAGCCAGACTAGGGAGCAGTACTTC. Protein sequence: CASSQTREQYF.

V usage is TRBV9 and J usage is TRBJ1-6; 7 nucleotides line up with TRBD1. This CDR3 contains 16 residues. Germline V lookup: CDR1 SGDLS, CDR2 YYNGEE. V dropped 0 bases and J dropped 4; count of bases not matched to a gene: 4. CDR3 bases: TGTGCCAGCAGCGTAGAGACAGGGTTATATAATTCACCCCTCCACTTT. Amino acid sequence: CASSVETGLYNSPLHF. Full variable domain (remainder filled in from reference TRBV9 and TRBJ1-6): DSGVTQTPKHLITATGQRVTLRCSPRSGDLSVYWYQQSLDQGLQFLIQYYNGEERAKGNILERFSAQQFPDLHSELNLSSLELGDSALYFCASSVETGLYNSPLHFGNGTRLTVT.

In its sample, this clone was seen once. DNA of the CDR3: TGTGCCAGCAGCCCGACAGCGTCGAATGAAAAACTGTTTTTT. Translation gives CASSPTASNEKLFF. The V gene is TRBV7-9, the J gene TRBJ1-4; weak D call: TRBD1 (5 bases). Trimming cost V 5 bases and J 5 bases, with 12 bases left between them. The CDR3 contains 14 residues. Germline V gene lookup returns CDR1 SEHNR and CDR2 FQNEAQ (reference sequence). Full variable domain (missing parts from reference TRBV7-9 and TRBJ1-4): DTGVSQNPRHKITKRGQNVTFRCDPISEHNRLYWYRQTLGQGPEFLTYFQNEAQLEKSRLLSDRFSAERPKGSFSTLEIQRTEQGDSAMYLCASSPTASNEKLFFGSGTQLSVL.

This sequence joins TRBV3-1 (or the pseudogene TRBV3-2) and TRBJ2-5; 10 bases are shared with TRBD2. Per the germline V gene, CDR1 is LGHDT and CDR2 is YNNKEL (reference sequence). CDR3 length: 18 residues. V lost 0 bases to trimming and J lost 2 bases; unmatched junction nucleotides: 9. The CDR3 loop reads CASSQESGLAVFQETQYF. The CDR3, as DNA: TGTGCCAGCAGCCAAGAAAGTGGACTAGCGGTTTTTCAAGAGACCCAGTACTTC.

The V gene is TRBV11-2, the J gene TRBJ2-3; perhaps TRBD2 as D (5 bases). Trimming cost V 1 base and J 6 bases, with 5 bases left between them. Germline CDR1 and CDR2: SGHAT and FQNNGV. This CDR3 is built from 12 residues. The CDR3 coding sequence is TGTGCCAGCAGCTTAGGAGGGGATACGCAGTATTTT. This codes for CASSLGGDTQYF.

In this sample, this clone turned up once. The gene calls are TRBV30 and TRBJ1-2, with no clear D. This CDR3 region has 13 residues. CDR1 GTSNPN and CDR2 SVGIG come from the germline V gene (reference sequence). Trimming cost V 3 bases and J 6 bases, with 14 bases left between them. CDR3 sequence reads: CAWSPRTEDGYTF. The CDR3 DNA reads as TGTGCCTGGAGCCCCCGTACTGAGGATGGCTACACCTTC. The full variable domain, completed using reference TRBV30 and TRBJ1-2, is SQTIHQWPATLVQPVGSPLSLECTVEGTSNPNLYWYRQAAGRGLQLLFYSVGIGQISSEVPQNLSASRPQDRQFILSSKKLLLSDSGFYLCAWSPRTEDGYTFGSGTRLTVV.

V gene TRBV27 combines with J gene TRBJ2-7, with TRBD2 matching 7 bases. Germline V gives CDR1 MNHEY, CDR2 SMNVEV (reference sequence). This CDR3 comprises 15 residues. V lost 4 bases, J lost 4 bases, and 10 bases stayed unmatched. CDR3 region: CASSSRLAESYEQYF. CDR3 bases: TGTGCCAGCAGTTCCCGACTAGCAGAGAGTTACGAGCAGTACTTC.

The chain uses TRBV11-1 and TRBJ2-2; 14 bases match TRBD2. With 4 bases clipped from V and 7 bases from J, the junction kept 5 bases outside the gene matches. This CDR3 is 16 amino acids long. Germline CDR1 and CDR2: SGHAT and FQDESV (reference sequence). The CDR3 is CASSSGLAGADGELFF. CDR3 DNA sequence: TGTGCCAGCAGCTCGGGACTAGCGGGAGCCGACGGGGAGCTGTTTTTT.

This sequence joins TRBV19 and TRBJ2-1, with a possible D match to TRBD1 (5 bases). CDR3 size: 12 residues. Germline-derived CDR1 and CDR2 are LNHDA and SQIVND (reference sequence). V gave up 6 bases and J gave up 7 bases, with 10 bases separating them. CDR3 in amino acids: CASSQTANEQFF. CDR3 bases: TGTGCCAGTAGCCAGACAGCAAATGAGCAGTTCTTC.

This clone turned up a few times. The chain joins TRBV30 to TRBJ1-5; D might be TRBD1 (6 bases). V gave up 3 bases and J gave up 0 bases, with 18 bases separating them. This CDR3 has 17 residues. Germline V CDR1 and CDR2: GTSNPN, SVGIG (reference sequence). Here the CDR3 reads CAWRAPNRGGSNQPQHF. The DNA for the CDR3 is TGTGCCTGGAGGGCGCCCAACAGAGGGGGTAGCAATCAGCCCCAGCATTTT. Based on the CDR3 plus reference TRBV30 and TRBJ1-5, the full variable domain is SQTIHQWPATLVQPVGSPLSLECTVEGTSNPNLYWYRQAAGRGLQLLFYSVGIGQISSEVPQNLSASRPQDRQFILSSKKLLLSDSGFYLCAWRAPNRGGSNQPQHFGDGTRLSIL.

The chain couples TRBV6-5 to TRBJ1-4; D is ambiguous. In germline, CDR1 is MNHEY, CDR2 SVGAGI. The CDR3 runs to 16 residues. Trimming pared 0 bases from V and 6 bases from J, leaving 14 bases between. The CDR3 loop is CASSYSFLGRDEKLFF. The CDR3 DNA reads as TGTGCCAGCAGTTACTCGTTCTTAGGGAGGGATGAAAAACTGTTTTTT.

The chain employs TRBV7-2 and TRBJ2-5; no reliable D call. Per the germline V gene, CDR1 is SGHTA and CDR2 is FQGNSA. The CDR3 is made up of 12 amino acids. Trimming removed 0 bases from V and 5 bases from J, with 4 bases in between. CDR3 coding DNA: TGTGCCAGCAGCTTAGCGCGGGAGACCCAGTACTTC. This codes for CASSLARETQYF.

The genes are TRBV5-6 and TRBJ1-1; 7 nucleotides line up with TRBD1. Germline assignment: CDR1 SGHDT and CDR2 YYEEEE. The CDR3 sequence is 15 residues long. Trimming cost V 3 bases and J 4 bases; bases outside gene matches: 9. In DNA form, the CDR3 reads TGTGCCAGCAGCTGGACACAGGGGATGGGCACTGAAGCTTTCTTT. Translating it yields CASSWTQGMGTEAFF.

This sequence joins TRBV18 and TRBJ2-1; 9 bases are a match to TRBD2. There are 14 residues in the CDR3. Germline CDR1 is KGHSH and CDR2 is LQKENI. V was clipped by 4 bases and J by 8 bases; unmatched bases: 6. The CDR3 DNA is TGTGCCAGCTCACACGGGACTAGCATCGATGAGCAGTTCTTC. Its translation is CASSHGTSIDEQFF.

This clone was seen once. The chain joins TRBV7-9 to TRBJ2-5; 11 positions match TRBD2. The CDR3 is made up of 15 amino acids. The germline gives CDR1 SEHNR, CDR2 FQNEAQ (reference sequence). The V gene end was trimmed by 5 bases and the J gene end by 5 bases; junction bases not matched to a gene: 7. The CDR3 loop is CASSEFRLAGETQYF. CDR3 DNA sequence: TGTGCCAGCAGCGAATTTCGACTAGCGGGGGAGACCCAGTACTTC.

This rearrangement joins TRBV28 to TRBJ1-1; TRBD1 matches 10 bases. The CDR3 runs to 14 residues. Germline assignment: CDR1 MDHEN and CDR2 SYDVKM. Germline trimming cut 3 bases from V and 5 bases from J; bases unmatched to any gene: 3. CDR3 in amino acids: CASSFPGQGTEAFF. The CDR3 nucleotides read TGTGCCAGCAGTTTTCCGGGACAGGGGACTGAAGCTTTCTTT.

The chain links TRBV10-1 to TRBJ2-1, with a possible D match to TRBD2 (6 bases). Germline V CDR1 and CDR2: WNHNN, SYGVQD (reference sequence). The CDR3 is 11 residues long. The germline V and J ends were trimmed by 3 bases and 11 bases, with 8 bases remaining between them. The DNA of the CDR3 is TGCGCCAGCAGTGATGCGGGAAAGCAGTTCTTC. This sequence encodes CASSDAGKQFF.

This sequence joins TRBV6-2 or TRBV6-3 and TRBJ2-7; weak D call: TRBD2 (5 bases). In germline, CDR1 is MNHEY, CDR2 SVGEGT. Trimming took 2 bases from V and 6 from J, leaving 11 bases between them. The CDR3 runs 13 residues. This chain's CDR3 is CASSYDSRGEQYF. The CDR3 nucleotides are TGTGCCAGCAGTTACGACTCACGGGGCGAGCAGTACTTC.

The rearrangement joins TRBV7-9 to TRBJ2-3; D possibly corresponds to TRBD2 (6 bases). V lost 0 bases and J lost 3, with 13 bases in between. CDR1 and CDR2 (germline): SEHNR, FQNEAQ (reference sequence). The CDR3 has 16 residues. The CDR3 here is CASSLAGTYRTDTQYF. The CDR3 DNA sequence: TGTGCCAGCAGCTTAGCCGGGACTTATAGAACAGATACGCAGTATTTT.

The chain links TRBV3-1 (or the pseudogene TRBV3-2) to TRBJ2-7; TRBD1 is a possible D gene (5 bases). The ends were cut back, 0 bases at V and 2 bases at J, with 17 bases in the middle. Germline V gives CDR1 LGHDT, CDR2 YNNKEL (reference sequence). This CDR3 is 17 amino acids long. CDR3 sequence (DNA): TGTGCCAGCAGCCAAGAAGTAGGACATAGTGACACCTACGAGCAGTACTTC. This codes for CASSQEVGHSDTYEQYF.

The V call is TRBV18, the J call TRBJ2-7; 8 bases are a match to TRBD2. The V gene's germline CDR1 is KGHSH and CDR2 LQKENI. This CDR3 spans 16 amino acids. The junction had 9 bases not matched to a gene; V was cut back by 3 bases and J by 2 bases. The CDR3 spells CASSPPNGGVTYEQYF. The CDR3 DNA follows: TGTGCCAGCTCACCCCCGAACGGGGGGGTCACCTACGAGCAGTACTTC.

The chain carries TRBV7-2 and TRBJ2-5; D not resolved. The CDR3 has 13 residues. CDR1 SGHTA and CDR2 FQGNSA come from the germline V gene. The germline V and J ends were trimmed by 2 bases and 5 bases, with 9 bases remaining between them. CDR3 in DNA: TGTGCCAGCAGCTTATACGGGTTGGAGACCCAGTACTTC. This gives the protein CASSLYGLETQYF. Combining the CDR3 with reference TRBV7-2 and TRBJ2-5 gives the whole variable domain GAGVSQSPSNKVTEKGKDVELRCDPISGHTALYWYRQSLGQGLEFLIYFQGNSAPDKSGLPSDRFSAERTGGSVSTLTIQRTQQEDSAVYLCASSLYGLETQYFGPGTRLLVL.

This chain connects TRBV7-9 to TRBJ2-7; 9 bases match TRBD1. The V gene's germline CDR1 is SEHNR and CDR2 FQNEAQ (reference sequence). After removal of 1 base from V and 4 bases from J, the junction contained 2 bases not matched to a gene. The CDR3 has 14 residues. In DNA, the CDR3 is TGTGCCAGCAGCTTAGGGACAGGGGCGTACGAGCAGTACTTC. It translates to CASSLGTGAYEQYF.